A single sample is the source of the 27 T cell receptor beta chains below, sequenced in a study of radiotherapy plus CTLA-4 blockade in lung cancer. Profiled with immunoSEQ multiplex PCR; TCRdb holds only in-frame clones, not every one. Of over 50,000 clones listed, 65% to 80% are singletons. Sequencing was performed on peripheral blood, taken from a patient treated with radiotherapy plus ipilimumab. The source of these receptors is a human donor with non-small cell lung cancer who had a partial response to radiotherapy plus ipilimumab.

The rearrangement uses TRBV30 and TRBJ1-2, with TRBD1 matching 12 bases. CDR1 and CDR2 from the germline V gene are GTSNPN and SVGIG (reference sequence). The junction had 5 bases not matched to a gene; V was cut back by 3 bases and J by 0 bases. This CDR3 is built from 16 residues. CDR3 region: CAWRAGTGGSNYGYTF. The CDR3 region has the DNA TGTGCCTGGAGAGCCGGGACAGGGGGCTCTAACTATGGCTACACCTTC. Combining the CDR3 with reference TRBV30 and TRBJ1-2 gives the whole variable domain SQTIHQWPATLVQPVGSPLSLECTVEGTSNPNLYWYRQAAGRGLQLLFYSVGIGQISSEVPQNLSASRPQDRQFILSSKKLLLSDSGFYLCAWRAGTGGSNYGYTFGSGTRLTVV.

The CDR3 here is CASSPLPGEDTEAFF. As DNA, the CDR3 is TGTGCCAGTAGTCCTCTGCCGGGGGAGGACACTGAAGCTTTCTTT. The rearrangement uses TRBV19 and TRBJ1-1; possible D gene TRBD1, 5 bases. The CDR3 has 15 amino acids. CDR1 and CDR2 (germline): LNHDA, SQIVND (reference sequence). The germline V and J ends were trimmed by 5 bases and 3 bases, with 16 bases remaining between them. The full variable domain, its missing parts supplied by reference TRBV19 and TRBJ1-1, is DGGITQSPKYLFRKEGQNVTLSCEQNLNHDAMYWYRQDPGQGLRLIYYSQIVNDFQKGDIAEGYSVSREKKESFPLTVTSAQKNPTAFYLCASSPLPGEDTEAFFGQGTRLTVV.

This clone appeared a few times. The CDR3 coding sequence is TGCGCCAGCAGCCAAGTACTGGAGGGCGGTTATGGCTACACCTTC. Encoded protein: CASSQVLEGGYGYTF. This sequence joins TRBV4-1 and TRBJ1-2; D unresolved. The CDR3 has 15 amino acids. Germline assignment: CDR1 MGHRA and CDR2 YSYEKL. The V end lost 1 base, the J end lost 5 bases, and 14 bases lay between the germline ends.

The CDR3 spells CASSPRADTQYF. The CDR3 DNA reads as TGTGCCAGCAGTCCTCGGGCAGATACGCAGTATTTT. The chain joins TRBV6-1 to TRBJ2-3, with unresolved D. Germline V lookup: CDR1 MNHNS, CDR2 SASEGT. V gave up 5 bases and J gave up 4 bases, with 7 bases separating them. The CDR3 extends over 12 amino acids.

V and J are TRBV5-1 and TRBJ2-1; tentatively, D is TRBD2 (5 bases). This CDR3 has 15 amino acids. The germline gives CDR1 SGHRS, CDR2 YFSETQ. The V and J ends lost 3 bases and 7 bases respectively, with 17 bases between them. CDR3 DNA: TGCGCCAGCAGCTACCAACTAGATCTGGGGAATGAGCAGTTCTTC. This sequence encodes CASSYQLDLGNEQFF.

The J gene is TRBJ2-7, the V gene TRBV6-1; tentative D call: TRBD1 (6 bases). The CDR3 runs to 15 residues. The V gene lost 3 bases and the J gene lost 2 bases, with 14 bases spanning the gap. CDR1 is MNHNS, CDR2 SASEGT, per germline. The CDR3 region has the DNA TGTGCCAGCAGTGACCCGCACAGGGCAGCCTACGAGCAGTACTTC. It codes for CASSDPHRAAYEQYF.

A few counts support this clone. The chain links TRBV10-1 to TRBJ1-6, with 8 bases fitting TRBD1. With 4 bases clipped from V and 10 bases from J, the junction kept 9 bases outside the gene matches. The CDR3 runs to 15 residues. Germline V gene data show CDR1 as WNHNN and CDR2 as SYGVQD (reference sequence). Written as DNA, the CDR3 is TGCGCCAGCAGTGGGACAGGGAACCCCAAGTCACCCCTCCACTTT. It codes for CASSGTGNPKSPLHF.

The rearrangement joins TRBV5-1 to TRBJ2-5, with 9 bases fitting TRBD2. Losses at the gene ends were 3 bases for V and 4 bases for J; bases not matched to a gene: 7. CDR1 and CDR2 from the germline V gene are SGHRS and YFSETQ. The CDR3 is 15 amino acids. The chain's CDR3 is CASSSGTSLGETQYF. In DNA, the CDR3 is TGCGCCAGCAGCTCCGGGACTAGCTTGGGAGAGACCCAGTACTTC.

About this clone itself: This CDR3 fails to terminate in the conserved phenylalanine or tryptophan, so it likely reflects a read error. This rearrangement joins TRBV7-2 to TRBJ1-1, with unresolved D. The CDR3 contains 14 residues. Germline CDR1 reads SGHTA; CDR2 reads FQGNSA. With 0 bases removed from V and 4 bases from J, the gap between germline ends came to 9 bases. Written as DNA, the CDR3 is TGTGCCAGCAGCTTAGCCTCGAGCTCCACTGAAGCTTTCCTT. This translates into CASSLASSSTEAFL.

The chain recombines TRBV7-9 with TRBJ1-5, with TRBD1 as a possible D gene (5 bases). The CDR3 spans 14 residues. V was trimmed by 4 bases and J by 6 bases, leaving 13 bases between them. CDR1 SEHNR and CDR2 FQNEAQ come from the germline V gene (reference sequence). The CDR3 DNA is TGTGCCAGCAGCTCATCAGGGTCCAGTCAGCCCCAGCATTTT. Protein: CASSSSGSSQPQHF.

The chain uses TRBV27 and TRBJ2-3; 7 bases are a match to TRBD2. With 3 bases clipped from V and 2 bases from J, the junction kept 5 bases outside the gene matches. Germline CDR1 reads MNHEY; CDR2 reads SMNVEV (reference sequence). CDR3 length equals 15 residues. In DNA, the CDR3 is TGTGCCAGCAGTTTCTCGGGGGGTACCACAGATACGCAGTATTTT. Amino acids: CASSFSGGTTDTQYF.

The gene calls are TRBV5-8 and TRBJ1-5; TRBD1 might be the D (6 bases). Germline V gene sequence: CDR1 SGHTS, CDR2 YDEGEE. There are 14 residues in the CDR3. V was clipped by 4 bases and J by 6 bases, with 14 bases between them. The CDR3 bases are TGTGCCAGCAGCCCCGGGGCAGGGGTTCAGCCCCAGCATTTT. Encoded protein: CASSPGAGVQPQHF.

The chain couples TRBV28 to TRBJ2-5; 8 bases are a match to TRBD1. Germline CDR1 and CDR2: MDHEN and SYDVKM. Losses at the gene ends were 6 bases for V and 5 bases for J; bases not matched to a gene: 11. This CDR3 is 15 amino acids long. CDR3 sequence: CASSSPGQGGETQYF. The CDR3 DNA follows: TGTGCCAGCAGCTCACCCGGACAGGGCGGGGAGACCCAGTACTTC.

The chain links TRBV4-2 to TRBJ1-2, with D possibly being TRBD1 (5 bases). CDR3 length: 15 residues. V dropped 0 bases and J dropped 4 bases, with 12 bases sitting between them. Germline CDR1 LGHNA, CDR2 YNFKEQ. CDR3 in DNA: TGTGCCAGCAGCCAAGATCAGACAGAACCCTATGGCTACACCTTC. It encodes CASSQDQTEPYGYTF.

V and J are TRBV5-6 and TRBJ2-3, with D perhaps matching TRBD2 (7 bases). The CDR3 extends over 14 amino acids. Trimming removed 1 base from V and 8 bases from J, with 14 bases in between. Germline V lookup: CDR1 SGHDT, CDR2 YYEEEE. The CDR3 DNA reads as TGTGCCAGCAGCTTGAGGGGGGGGCCAAGTACGCAGTATTTT. Translated: CASSLRGGPSTQYF.

The V gene is TRBV5-4, the J gene TRBJ1-1, with D hard to call. Trimming stripped 1 base from V and 2 bases from J, with 9 bases between. Germline CDR1 and CDR2: SGHNT and YYREEE (reference sequence). There are 14 residues in the CDR3. The CDR3 bases are TGTGCCAGCAGCTTGTTCGCGGGAAACACTGAAGCTTTCTTT. Its translation is CASSLFAGNTEAFF.

The chain links TRBV18 to TRBJ2-4; possible D gene TRBD1, 6 bases. The CDR3 totals 15 residues. Germline CDR1 KGHSH, CDR2 LQKENI. The germline V and J ends were trimmed by 2 bases and 8 bases, with 16 bases remaining between them. The CDR3 sequence is CASSPASRGGDIQYF. The CDR3 bases are TGTGCCAGCTCACCAGCCTCCAGGGGCGGCGACATTCAGTACTTC.

The chain couples TRBV9 to TRBJ2-2; D is unresolved. V was trimmed by 0 bases and J by 1 base, leaving 4 bases between them. Germline V gene sequence: CDR1 SGDLS, CDR2 YYNGEE. The CDR3 has 14 residues. The CDR3 loop is CASSVAGNTGELFF. The CDR3 DNA reads TGTGCCAGCAGCGTAGCAGGGAACACCGGGGAGCTGTTTTTT.

V is TRBV7-3 and J is TRBJ2-1; the match to TRBD2 covers 10 bases. CDR3 length: 15 amino acids. Germline V CDR1 and CDR2: SGHTA, FQGTGA. V gave up 3 bases and J gave up 9 bases; unmatched junction bases: 8. The CDR3 loop is CASSFHSGGLFEQFF. The DNA of the CDR3 is TGTGCCAGCAGCTTTCATAGCGGGGGGCTATTTGAGCAGTTCTTC.

This chain connects TRBV6-6 to TRBJ2-5; TRBD1 matches 7 bases. The end of the DNA aligns better with TRBJ2-7, so the J call may be wrong. The CDR3 is made up of 13 amino acids. Germline values: CDR1 MNHNY, CDR2 SVGAGI (reference sequence). Here the CDR3 reads CASSYDRVHEQYF. The CDR3 coding sequence is TGTGCCAGCAGTTACGACAGGGTCCACGAGCAGTACTTC.

This rearrangement joins TRBV5-4 to TRBJ2-5, with 10 bases aligning to TRBD2. V lost 4 bases, J lost 3 bases, and 9 bases stayed unmatched. The CDR3 is made up of 16 amino acids. Per germline, CDR1 SGHNT and CDR2 YYREEE (reference sequence). This CDR3 reads CASSPLSGGAEETQYF. The CDR3, as DNA: TGTGCCAGCAGCCCCCTCAGCGGGGGGGCCGAAGAGACCCAGTACTTC.

This chain connects TRBV19 to TRBJ2-6; TRBD1 is a possible D gene (6 bases). The V and J ends lost 6 bases and 4 bases respectively, with 16 bases between them. Germline CDR1 is LNHDA and CDR2 is SQIVND (reference sequence). The CDR3 length is 16 residues. The CDR3 sequence: CASRGGPTGGANVLTF. CDR3 DNA sequence: TGTGCCAGTAGAGGGGGACCGACTGGAGGGGCCAACGTCCTGACTTTC.

A remark on this clone: The sample holds other DNA sequences that translate to the same CDR3. This chain joins TRBV7-9 and TRBJ2-3, with TRBD2 identical over 13 bases. The ends lost 5 bases at V and 3 bases at J; junction bases unmatched: 5. This CDR3 is built from 16 residues. The germline gives CDR1 SEHNR, CDR2 FQNEAQ (reference sequence). The DNA for the CDR3 is TGTGCCAGCAGCGCCCCGACTAGCGGGGGGACAGATACGCAGTATTTT. This sequence encodes CASSAPTSGGTDTQYF. Full variable domain (remainder filled in from reference TRBV7-9 and TRBJ2-3): DTGVSQNPRHKITKRGQNVTFRCDPISEHNRLYWYRQTLGQGPEFLTYFQNEAQLEKSRLLSDRFSAERPKGSFSTLEIQRTEQGDSAMYLCASSAPTSGGTDTQYFGPGTRLTVL.

This chain links TRBV25-1 with TRBJ2-6, with 11 bases lining up with TRBD2. The CDR3 has 17 residues. V gave up 4 bases and J gave up 0 bases; unmatched junction bases: 2. CDR1 and CDR2 from the germline V gene are MGHDK and SYGVNS. CDR3 coding DNA: TGTGCCAGCAGTGTGACTAGCGGGGCCTCTGGGGCCAACGTCCTGACTTTC. Translated, it gives CASSVTSGASGANVLTF.

This clone was detected only a few times. V and J are TRBV19 and TRBJ2-4, with 15 bases identical to TRBD2. There are 17 residues in the CDR3. The germline CDR1 and CDR2 sequences are LNHDA and SQIVND (reference sequence). With 5 bases clipped from V and 9 bases from J, the junction kept 11 bases outside the gene matches. CDR3 region: CASSPRRTSGGGSIQYF. The DNA of the CDR3 is TGTGCCAGTAGTCCCCGCCGGACTAGCGGGGGGGGGAGCATTCAGTACTTC.

The chain couples TRBV11-2 to TRBJ2-1, with D maybe TRBD2 (5 bases). The CDR3 loop spans 11 amino acids. Germline lookup yields CDR1 SGHAT and CDR2 FQNNGV. The V end lost 8 bases, the J end lost 10 bases, and 12 bases lay between the germline ends. CDR3 sequence: CASLGPGEQFF. In DNA form, the CDR3 reads TGTGCCAGCCTCGGACCGGGGGAGCAGTTCTTC.

The CDR3 is CATNATGQGTDGYTF. CDR3 DNA sequence: TGTGCCACCAACGCCACGGGACAGGGCACCGATGGCTACACCTTC. The rearrangement links TRBV5-3 to TRBJ1-2; 9 bases map to TRBD1. TRBV5-3 is treated as an ORF (open reading frame) with a function not yet certain. The CDR3 contains 15 residues. Unmatched junction bases numbered 15, after V lost 9 bases and J lost 6 bases.